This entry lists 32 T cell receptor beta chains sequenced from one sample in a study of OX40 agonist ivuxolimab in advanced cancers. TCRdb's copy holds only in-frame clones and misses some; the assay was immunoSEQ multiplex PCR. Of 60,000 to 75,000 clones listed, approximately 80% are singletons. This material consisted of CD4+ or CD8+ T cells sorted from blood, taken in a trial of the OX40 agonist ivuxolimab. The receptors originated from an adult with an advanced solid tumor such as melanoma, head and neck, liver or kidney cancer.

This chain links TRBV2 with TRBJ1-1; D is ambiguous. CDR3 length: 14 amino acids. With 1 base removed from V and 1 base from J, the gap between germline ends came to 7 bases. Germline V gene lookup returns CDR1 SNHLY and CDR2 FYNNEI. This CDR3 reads CASSEGQPNTEAFF. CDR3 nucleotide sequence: TGTGCCAGCAGTGAAGGACAACCGAACACTGAAGCTTTCTTT.

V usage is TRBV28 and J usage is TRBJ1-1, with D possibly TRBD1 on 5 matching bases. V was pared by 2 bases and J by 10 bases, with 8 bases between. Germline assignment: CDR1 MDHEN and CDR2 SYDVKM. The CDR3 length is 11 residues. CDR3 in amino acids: CASSLVGGAFF. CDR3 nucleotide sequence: TGTGCCAGCAGTTTAGTGGGGGGAGCTTTCTTT. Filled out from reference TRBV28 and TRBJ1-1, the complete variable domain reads DVKVTQSSRYLVKRTGEKVFLECVQDMDHENMFWYRQDPGLGLRLIYFSYDVKMKEKGDIPEGYSVSREKKERFSLILESASTNQTSMYLCASSLVGGAFFGQGTRLTVV.

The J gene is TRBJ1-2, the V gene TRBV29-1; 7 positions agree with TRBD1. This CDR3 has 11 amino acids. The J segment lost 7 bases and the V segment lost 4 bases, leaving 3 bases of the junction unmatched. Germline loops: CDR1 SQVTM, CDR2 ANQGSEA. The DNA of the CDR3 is TGCAGCGTTGCGACAGGGCTTGGCTACACCTTC. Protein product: CSVATGLGYTF.

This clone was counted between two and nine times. The CDR3 protein is CASSYESLTSGNTIYF. The DNA for the CDR3 is TGCGCCAGCAGCTACGAGAGTCTGACCTCTGGAAACACCATATATTTT. This chain connects TRBV5-1 to TRBJ1-3, with D unclear. V lost 3 bases to trimming and J lost 0 bases, with 13 bases between them. Germline CDR1 is SGHRS and CDR2 is YFSETQ. CDR3 size: 16 residues.

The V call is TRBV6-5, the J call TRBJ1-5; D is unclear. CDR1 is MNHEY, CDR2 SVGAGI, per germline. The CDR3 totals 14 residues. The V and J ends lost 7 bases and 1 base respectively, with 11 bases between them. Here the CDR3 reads CASIPGESNQPQHF. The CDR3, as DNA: TGTGCCAGCATACCGGGTGAGAGCAATCAGCCCCAGCATTTT.

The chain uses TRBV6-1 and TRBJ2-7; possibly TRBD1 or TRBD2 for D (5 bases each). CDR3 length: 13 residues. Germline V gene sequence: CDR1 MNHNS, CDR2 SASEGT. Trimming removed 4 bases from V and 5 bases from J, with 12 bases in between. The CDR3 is CASSGEGRHEQYF. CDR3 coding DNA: TGTGCCAGCAGTGGTGAGGGACGCCACGAGCAGTACTTC.

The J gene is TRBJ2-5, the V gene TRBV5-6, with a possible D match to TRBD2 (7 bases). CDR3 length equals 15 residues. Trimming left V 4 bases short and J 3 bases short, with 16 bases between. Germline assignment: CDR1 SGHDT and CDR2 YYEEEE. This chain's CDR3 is CASSALGGAEETQYF. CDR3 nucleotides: TGTGCCAGCAGCGCCCTAGGGGGGGCGGAAGAGACCCAGTACTTC.

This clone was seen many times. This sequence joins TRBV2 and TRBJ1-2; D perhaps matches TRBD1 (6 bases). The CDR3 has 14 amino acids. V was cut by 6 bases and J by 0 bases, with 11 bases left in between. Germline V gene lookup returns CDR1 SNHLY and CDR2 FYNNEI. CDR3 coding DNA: TGTGCCAGCAGACAGGGCCTATCTAACTATGGCTACACCTTC. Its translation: CASRQGLSNYGYTF. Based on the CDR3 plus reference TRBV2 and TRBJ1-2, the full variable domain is EPEVTQTPSHQVTQMGQEVILRCVPISNHLYFYWYRQILGQKVEFLVSFYNNEISEKSEIFDDQFSVERPDGSNFTLKIRSTKLEDSAMYFCASRQGLSNYGYTFGSGTRLTVV.

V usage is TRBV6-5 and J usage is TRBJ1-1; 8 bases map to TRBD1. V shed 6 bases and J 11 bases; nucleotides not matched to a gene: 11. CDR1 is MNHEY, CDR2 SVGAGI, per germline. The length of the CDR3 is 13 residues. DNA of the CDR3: TGTGCCAGCAGACCCGGACAGGGTGGGTTGGCTTTCTTT. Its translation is CASRPGQGGLAFF.

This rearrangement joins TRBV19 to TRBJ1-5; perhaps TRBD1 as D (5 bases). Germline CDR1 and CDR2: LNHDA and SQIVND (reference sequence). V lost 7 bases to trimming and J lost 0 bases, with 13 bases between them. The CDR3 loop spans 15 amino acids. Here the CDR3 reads CASTNFGASNQPQHF. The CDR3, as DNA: TGTGCCAGTACTAATTTCGGGGCTAGCAATCAGCCCCAGCATTTT.

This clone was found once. CDR3 sequence (DNA): TGTGCCAGCAGCTTAACTAGGGTGGACAATGAGCAGTTCTTC. It translates to CASSLTRVDNEQFF. V gene TRBV7-9 combines with J gene TRBJ2-1; the D gene is possibly TRBD2 (5 bases). V lost 2 bases and J lost 5, with 10 bases in between. Germline values: CDR1 SEHNR, CDR2 FQNEAQ (reference sequence). The length of the CDR3 is 14 residues.

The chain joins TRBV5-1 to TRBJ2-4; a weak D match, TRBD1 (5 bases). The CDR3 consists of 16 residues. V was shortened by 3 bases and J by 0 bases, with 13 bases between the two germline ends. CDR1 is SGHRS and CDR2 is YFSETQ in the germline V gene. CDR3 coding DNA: TGCGCCAGCAGCTCGGCAGGGTTGAGAGCCAAAAACATTCAGTACTTC. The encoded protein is CASSSAGLRAKNIQYF.

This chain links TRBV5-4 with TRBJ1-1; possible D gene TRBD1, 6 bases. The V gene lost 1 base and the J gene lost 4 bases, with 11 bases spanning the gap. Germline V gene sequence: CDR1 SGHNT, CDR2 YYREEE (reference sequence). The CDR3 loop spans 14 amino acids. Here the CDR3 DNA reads TGTGCCAGCAGCTTGCAGGACAGAACCACTGAAGCTTTCTTT. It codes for CASSLQDRTTEAFF.

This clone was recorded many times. The CDR3 coding sequence is TGTGCCAGCAGTGCGCGCATGTCCTACGAGCAGTACTTC. Translation: CASSARMSYEQYF. The V gene is TRBV6-1, the J gene TRBJ2-7; D not certain. Looked up from germline, CDR1 is MNHNS and CDR2 is SASEGT. V was pared by 4 bases and J by 1 base, with 8 bases between. CDR3 size: 13 residues.

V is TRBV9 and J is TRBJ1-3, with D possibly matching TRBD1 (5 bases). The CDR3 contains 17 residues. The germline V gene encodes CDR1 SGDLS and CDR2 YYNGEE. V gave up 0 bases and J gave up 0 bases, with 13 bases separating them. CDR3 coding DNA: TGTGCCAGCAGCGTAGGGGGGACCGATAGCTCTGGAAACACCATATATTTT. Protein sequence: CASSVGGTDSSGNTIYF.

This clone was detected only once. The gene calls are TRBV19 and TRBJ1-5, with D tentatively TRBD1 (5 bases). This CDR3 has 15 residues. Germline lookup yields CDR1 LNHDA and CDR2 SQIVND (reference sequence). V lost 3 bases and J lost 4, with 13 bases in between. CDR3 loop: CASSMMGPENQPQHF. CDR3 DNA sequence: TGTGCCAGTAGTATGATGGGACCGGAAAATCAGCCCCAGCATTTT.

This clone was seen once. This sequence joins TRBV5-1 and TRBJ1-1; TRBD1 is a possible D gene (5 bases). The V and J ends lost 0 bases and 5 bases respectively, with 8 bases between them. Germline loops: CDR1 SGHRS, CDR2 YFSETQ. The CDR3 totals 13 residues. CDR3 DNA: TGCGCCAGCAGCTTGGAAAGGGGAACTGAAGCTTTCTTT. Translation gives CASSLERGTEAFF.

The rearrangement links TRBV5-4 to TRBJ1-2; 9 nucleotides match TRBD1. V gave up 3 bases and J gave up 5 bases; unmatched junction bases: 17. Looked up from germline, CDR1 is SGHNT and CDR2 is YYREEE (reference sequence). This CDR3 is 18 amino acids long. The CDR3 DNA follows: TGTGCCAGCAGCTCGCCCGGGACAGGGTTCTCTTCGGCTTATGGCTACACCTTC. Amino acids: CASSSPGTGFSSAYGYTF.

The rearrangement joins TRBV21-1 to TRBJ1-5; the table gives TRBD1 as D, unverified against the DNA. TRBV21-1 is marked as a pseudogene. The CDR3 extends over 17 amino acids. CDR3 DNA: TGTGCCAGCAGCAAAGGGCGATTGGACAGGTACAATCAGCCCCAGCATTTT. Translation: CASSKGRLDRYNQPQHF.

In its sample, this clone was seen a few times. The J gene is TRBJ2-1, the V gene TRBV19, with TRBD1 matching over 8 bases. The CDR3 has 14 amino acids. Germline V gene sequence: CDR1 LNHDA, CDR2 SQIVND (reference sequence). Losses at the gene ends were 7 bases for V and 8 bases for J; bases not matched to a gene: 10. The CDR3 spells CASKETGVNYEQFF. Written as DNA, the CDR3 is TGTGCCAGTAAGGAGACAGGGGTTAACTATGAGCAGTTCTTC.

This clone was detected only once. The CDR3 nucleotides read TGTGCCAGCTCTCTCGGACAGGGGGCCCCCCACGAGCAGTACTTC. It encodes CASSLGQGAPHEQYF. The chain employs TRBV18 and TRBJ2-7; 11 positions agree with TRBD1. The ends lost 6 bases at V and 5 bases at J; junction bases unmatched: 9. This CDR3 spans 15 amino acids. CDR1 KGHSH and CDR2 LQKENI come from the germline V gene.

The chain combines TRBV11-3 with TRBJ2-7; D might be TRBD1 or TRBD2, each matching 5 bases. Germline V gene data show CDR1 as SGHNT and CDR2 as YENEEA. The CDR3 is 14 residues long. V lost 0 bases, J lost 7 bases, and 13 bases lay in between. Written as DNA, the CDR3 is TGTGCCAGCAGCTTAGATCGAGGGGCGCGTGAGCAGTACTTC. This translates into CASSLDRGAREQYF.

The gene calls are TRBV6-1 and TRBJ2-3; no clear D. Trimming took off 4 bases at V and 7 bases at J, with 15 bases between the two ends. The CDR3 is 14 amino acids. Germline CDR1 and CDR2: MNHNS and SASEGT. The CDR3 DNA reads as TGTGCCAGCAGTGCGCAAATTCTTGGGAATACGCAGTATTTT. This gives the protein CASSAQILGNTQYF.

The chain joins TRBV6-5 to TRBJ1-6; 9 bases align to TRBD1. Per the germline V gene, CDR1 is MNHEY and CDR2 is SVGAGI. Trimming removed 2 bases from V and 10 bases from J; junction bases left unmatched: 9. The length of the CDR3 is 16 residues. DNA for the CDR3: TGTGCCAGCAGTTACACGGACAGGGGTTTAGGCTCACCCCTCCACTTT. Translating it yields CASSYTDRGLGSPLHF.

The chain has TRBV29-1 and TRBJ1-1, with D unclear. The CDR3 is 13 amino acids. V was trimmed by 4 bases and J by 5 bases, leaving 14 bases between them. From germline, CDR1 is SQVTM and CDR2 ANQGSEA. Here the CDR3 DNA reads TGCAGCGTTGTTTCGCCCAGTAGTACTGAAGCTTTCTTT. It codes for CSVVSPSSTEAFF.

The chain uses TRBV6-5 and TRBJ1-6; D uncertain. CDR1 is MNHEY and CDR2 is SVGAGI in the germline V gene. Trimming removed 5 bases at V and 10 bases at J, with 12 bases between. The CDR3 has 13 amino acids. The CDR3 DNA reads TGTGCCAGCAGTACCCGCCCGGGGTCACCCCTCCACTTT. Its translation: CASSTRPGSPLHF.

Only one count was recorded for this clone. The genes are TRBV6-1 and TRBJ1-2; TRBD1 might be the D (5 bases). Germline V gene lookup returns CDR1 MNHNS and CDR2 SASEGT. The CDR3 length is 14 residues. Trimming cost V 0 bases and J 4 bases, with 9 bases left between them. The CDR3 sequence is CASSEAVQGYGYTF. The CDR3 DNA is TGTGCCAGCAGTGAAGCGGTGCAGGGCTATGGCTACACCTTC.

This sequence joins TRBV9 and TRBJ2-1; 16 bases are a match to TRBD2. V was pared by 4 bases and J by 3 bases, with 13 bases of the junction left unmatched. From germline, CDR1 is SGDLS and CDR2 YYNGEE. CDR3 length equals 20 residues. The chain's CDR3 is CASSLRTGTSGGALYNEQFF. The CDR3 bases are TGTGCCAGCAGCCTAAGAACCGGGACTAGCGGGGGGGCGCTCTACAATGAGCAGTTCTTC.

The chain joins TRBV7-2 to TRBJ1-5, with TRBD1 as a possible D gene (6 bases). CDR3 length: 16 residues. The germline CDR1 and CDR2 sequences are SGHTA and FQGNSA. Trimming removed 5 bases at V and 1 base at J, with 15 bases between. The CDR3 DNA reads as TGTGCCAGCAGCCCTAGGACAGCGGGAAGCAATCAGCCCCAGCATTTT. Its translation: CASSPRTAGSNQPQHF.

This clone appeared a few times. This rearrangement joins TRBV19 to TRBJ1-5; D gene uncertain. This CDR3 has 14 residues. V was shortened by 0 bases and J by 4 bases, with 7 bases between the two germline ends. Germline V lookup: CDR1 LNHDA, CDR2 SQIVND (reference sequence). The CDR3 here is CASSIDRSNQPQHF. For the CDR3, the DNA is TGTGCCAGTAGTATAGACAGGTCTAATCAGCCCCAGCATTTT.

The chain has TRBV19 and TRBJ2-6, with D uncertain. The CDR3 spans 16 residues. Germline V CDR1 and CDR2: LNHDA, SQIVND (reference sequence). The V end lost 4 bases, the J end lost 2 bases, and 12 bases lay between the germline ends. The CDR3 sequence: CASSNPRLAGANVLTF. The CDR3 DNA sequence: TGTGCCAGTAGTAACCCCCGACTCGCTGGGGCCAACGTCCTGACTTTC.

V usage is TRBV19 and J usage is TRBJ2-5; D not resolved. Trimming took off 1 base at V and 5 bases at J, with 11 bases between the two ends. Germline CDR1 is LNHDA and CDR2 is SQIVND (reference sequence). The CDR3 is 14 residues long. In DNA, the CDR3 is TGTGCCAGTAGTATAGGGACGGTGGGGGAGACCCAGTACTTC. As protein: CASSIGTVGETQYF.